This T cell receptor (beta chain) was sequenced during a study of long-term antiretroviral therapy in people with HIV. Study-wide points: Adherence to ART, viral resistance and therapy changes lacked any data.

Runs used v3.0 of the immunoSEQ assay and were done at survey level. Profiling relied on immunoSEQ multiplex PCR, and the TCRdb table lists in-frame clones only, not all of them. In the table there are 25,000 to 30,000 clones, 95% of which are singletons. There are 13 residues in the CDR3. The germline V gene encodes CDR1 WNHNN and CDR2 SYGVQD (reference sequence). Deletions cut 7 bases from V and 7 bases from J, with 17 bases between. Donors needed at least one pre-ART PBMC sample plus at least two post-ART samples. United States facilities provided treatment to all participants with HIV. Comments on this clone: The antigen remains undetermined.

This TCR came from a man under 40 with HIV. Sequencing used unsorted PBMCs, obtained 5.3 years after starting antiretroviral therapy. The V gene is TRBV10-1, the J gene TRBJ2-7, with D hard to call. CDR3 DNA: TGCGCCAGCAAGGATAGGCAACCCTCAGAGCAGTACTTC. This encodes CASKDRQPSEQYF.